This T cell receptor (beta chain) was captured by sequencing in a study of T cells after yellow fever vaccination. Overall study context: In the case of low-cell-number fractions, SMART-Seq v4 Ultra Low Input was used for preparation.

The study's findings and limits: Relatively few clonotypes were ones that appeared in both CD4 and CD8 compartments.

The study made its TCR cDNA through 5'RACE template switching. That step introduced a universal primer site along with UMIs. Via MiXCR, TCRdb re-called the 5' RACE reads, giving one row per CDR3 protein. The table shows 250,000 to 400,000 distinct CDR3 sequences, with roughly 4.3% occurring only once. This clonotype was detected ten times or more. Its antigen remains unidentified. This clonotype was sampled from a man between 18 and 35 years old who received the YFV17D yellow fever vaccine. This specimen consisted of PBMCs, obtained 15 days after the yellow fever booster vaccination.

The DNA of the CDR3 is TGCAGCGTTGTTAGCAGGGCTGGTGAAAAACTGTTTTTT. Its protein is CSVVSRAGEKLFF. V gene TRBV29-1 combines with J gene TRBJ1-4; a possible D gene is TRBD1 (5 bases). This CDR3 region has 13 residues. The germline CDR1 and CDR2 sequences are SQVTM and ANQGSEA. V lost 4 bases to trimming and J lost 7 bases, with 13 bases between them. Based on the CDR3 plus reference TRBV29-1 and TRBJ1-4, the full variable domain is SAVISQKPSRDICQRGTSLTIQCQVDSQVTMMFWYRQQPGQSLTLIATANQGSEATYESGFVIDKFPISRPNLTFSTLTVSNMSPEDSSIYLCSVVSRAGEKLFFGSGTQLSVL.